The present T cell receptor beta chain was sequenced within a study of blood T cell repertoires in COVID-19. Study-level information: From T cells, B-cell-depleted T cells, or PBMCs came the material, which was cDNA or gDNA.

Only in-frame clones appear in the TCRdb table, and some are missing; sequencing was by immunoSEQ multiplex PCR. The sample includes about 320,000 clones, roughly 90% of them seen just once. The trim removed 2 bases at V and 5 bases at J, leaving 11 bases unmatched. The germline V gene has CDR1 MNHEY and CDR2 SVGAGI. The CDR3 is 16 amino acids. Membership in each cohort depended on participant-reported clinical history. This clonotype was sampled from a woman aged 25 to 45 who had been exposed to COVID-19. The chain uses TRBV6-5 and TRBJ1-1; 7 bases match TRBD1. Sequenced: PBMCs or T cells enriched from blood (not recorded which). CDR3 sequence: CASSYRGRLRWTEAFF. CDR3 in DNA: TGTGCCAGCAGTTACAGGGGGCGCCTGAGATGGACTGAAGCTTTCTTT.